This TCR beta chain derives from a study of cytomegalovirus exposure and HLA in healthy donors. J gave up 5 bases and V 1 base, and 3 bases lay outside the gene matches. There are 14 residues in the CDR3. Germline assignment: CDR1 SGHTA and CDR2 FQGNSA. Use of 60 Vbeta and 13 Jbeta primers characterized the PCR. Assay used: immunoSEQ multiplex PCR; TCRdb lists only in-frame clones, some missing. The repertoire table contains approximately 200,000 clones. The chain has TRBV7-2 and TRBJ2-5; TRBD2 matches at 8 bases. The specimen sequenced was PBMCs. The TCR originated in a boy between 10 and 17 years old in good health and CMV-seronegative. Here the CDR3 DNA reads TGTGCCAGCAGCTTAGGCGGGGGGTTGGAGACCCAGTACTTC. Translated, it gives CASSLGGGLETQYF.